This paragraph reports one TCR beta chain. With V trimmed by 4 bases and J by 2 bases, 0 bases remained unmatched. CDR1 and CDR2 (germline): LGHDT, YNNKEL (reference sequence). The length of the CDR3 is 14 residues. This sample was taken from a study of blood T cell repertoires in COVID-19. Study-wide context: Acute-phase and convalescent COVID-19 samples originated in the United States, Italy and Spain. Nucleic acid was either cDNA or gDNA, and it came from T cells, B-cell-depleted T cells, or PBMCs.

Original processing methods: From reference gene primer amplification, estimates of nucleated cell counts were derived. Profiled with immunoSEQ multiplex PCR; TCRdb holds only in-frame clones, not every one. V and J calls and clone size are given by that table; D and trimming were obtained from the DNA. The sample lists tens of thousands of clones; about nine tenths were seen once. V usage is TRBV3-1 (or the pseudogene TRBV3-2) and J usage is TRBJ2-5, with 11 bases aligning to TRBD2. Sample: peripheral blood. The TCR sequence derives from a woman in her sixties or seventies with active COVID-19. In DNA, the CDR3 is TGTGCCAGCAGCCGGACTAGCGGGCAAGAGACCCAGTACTTC. The encoded protein is CASSRTSGQETQYF.